These 11 T cell receptor beta chains came from one sample sequenced in a study of blood T cell repertoires in COVID-19. Some clones are missing from TCRdb's copy, which holds only in-frame ones; the method was immunoSEQ multiplex PCR. The sample includes about 150,000 clones, 76% of them seen just once. Input material: peripheral blood. These receptors came from a woman older than 75 with acute or convalescent COVID-19.

DNA for the CDR3: TGTGCCAGCAGCTTAGTTCAGGGATCCGGGGAGCTGTTTTTT. Protein sequence: CASSLVQGSGELFF. The J gene is TRBJ2-2, the V gene TRBV11-2, with a possible D match to TRBD1 (5 bases). CDR1 SGHAT and CDR2 FQNNGV come from the germline V gene. The germline V and J ends were trimmed by 1 base and 6 bases, with 9 bases remaining between them. The CDR3 covers 14 residues.

The genes are TRBV5-4 and TRBJ2-2, with 7 bases that match TRBD2. The J segment lost 2 bases and the V segment lost 0 bases, leaving 4 bases of the junction unmatched. CDR1 is SGHNT, CDR2 YYREEE, per germline (reference sequence). This CDR3 has 16 residues. CDR3 protein: CASSLAQRGNTGELFF. CDR3 bases: TGTGCCAGCAGCTTGGCCCAGCGGGGTAACACCGGGGAGCTGTTTTTT.

The chain is built from TRBV2 and TRBJ1-1; maybe TRBD1 (6 bases). Germline values: CDR1 SNHLY, CDR2 FYNNEI. V lost 9 bases and J 6 bases, leaving 23 bases between the germline ends. This CDR3 is 15 amino acids long. The CDR3 DNA is TGTGCCAGTAATGTCGAACAGGGCAGTAACGCTGAAGCTTTCTTT. Its translation is CASNVEQGSNAEAFF.

The genes are TRBV5-5 and TRBJ1-3; 7 nucleotides agree with TRBD1. V gave up 4 bases and J gave up 2 bases; unmatched junction bases: 3. The length of the CDR3 is 14 residues. Per germline, CDR1 SGHKS and CDR2 YYEKEE (reference sequence). CDR3 DNA: TGTGCCAGCAGCGAAGACAGGGCTGGAAACACCATATATTTT. Its translation: CASSEDRAGNTIYF.

The chain is built from TRBV19 and TRBJ1-6; unclear D gene. Between the trimmed V and J ends, which lost 5 bases and 8 bases, there was a span of 7 bases. The CDR3 contains 12 residues. Germline lookup yields CDR1 LNHDA and CDR2 SQIVND (reference sequence). The CDR3 bases are TGTGCCAGTAGTCCACCAGATTCACCCCTCCACTTT. It is translated as CASSPPDSPLHF.

This clone appeared a single time. V usage is TRBV11-2 and J usage is TRBJ1-2; 7 nucleotides agree with TRBD1. The J segment lost 6 bases and the V segment lost 3 bases, leaving 4 bases of the junction unmatched. The CDR3 has 13 amino acids. The germline V gene encodes CDR1 SGHAT and CDR2 FQNNGV. The CDR3 region has the DNA TGTGCCAGCAGCTTGCTAACAGGGGATGGCTACACCTTC. Protein product: CASSLLTGDGYTF.

This clone came up once. The chain combines TRBV30 with TRBJ1-3; D is unclear. Germline CDR1 is GTSNPN and CDR2 is SVGIG (reference sequence). Trimming left V 3 bases short and J 0 bases short, with 9 bases between. This CDR3 comprises 14 residues. CDR3 coding DNA: TGTGCCTGGAGCGCCATGAGCTCTGGAAACACCATATATTTT. Protein: CAWSAMSSGNTIYF.

The chain carries TRBV9 and TRBJ2-7, with a weak D call TRBD2 (6 bases). CDR1 and CDR2 (germline): SGDLS, YYNGEE. V was clipped by 2 bases and J by 4 bases, with 16 bases between them. This CDR3 contains 15 residues. The CDR3 loop reads CASSVGGAGPYEQYF. Written as DNA, the CDR3 is TGTGCCAGCAGCGTGGGGGGTGCTGGGCCTTACGAGCAGTACTTC.

The V call is TRBV6-6, the J call TRBJ1-1, with no clear D. Germline values: CDR1 MNHNY, CDR2 SVGAGI (reference sequence). The CDR3 sequence is 16 residues long. Trimming took off 3 bases at V and 8 bases at J, with 22 bases between the two ends. The CDR3, as DNA: TGTGCCAGCAGTTATCCCTACGGCCTTAGCGCAGGAGAAGCTTTCTTT. Amino acid sequence: CASSYPYGLSAGEAFF.

The chain couples TRBV28 to TRBJ1-1, with D maybe TRBD1 (6 bases). The CDR3 runs to 13 residues. The V end was cut by 6 bases, the J end by 1 base, with 9 bases between. CDR1 and CDR2 from the germline V gene are MDHEN and SYDVKM. The CDR3 bases are TGTGCCAGCAGACCGACAGGGAACACTGAAGCTTTCTTT. Translation gives CASRPTGNTEAFF.

J is TRBJ2-7 and V is TRBV11-2; 12 bases are a match to TRBD2. This CDR3 region has 17 residues. Germline V gene data show CDR1 as SGHAT and CDR2 as FQNNGV. Trimming removed 3 bases from V and 0 bases from J; junction bases left unmatched: 6. As DNA, the CDR3 is TGTGCCAGCAGCTTCCTCCTAGCGGGGGGGAGCTCCTACGAGCAGTACTTC. It is translated as CASSFLLAGGSSYEQYF.